The clone carrying this TCR beta chain has a handful of counts. What it recognizes is unknown. The record originates from a study of post-analysis software for immune sequencing data. Germline CDR1 and CDR2: KGHDR and SFDVKD. This CDR3 region has 16 residues. V lost 2 bases and J 2 bases, leaving 13 bases between the germline ends. Regarding the study as a whole: Five or six TRBV segments, including TRBV5-6, TRBV5-1 and TRBV20-1, were more frequent in patients than controls.

Presence of unique molecular identifiers characterized the TCR beta cDNA libraries. In TCRdb, the PCR reads were re-called with MiXCR into one record per CDR3 protein. The sample consists of under 200,000 distinct CDR3 sequences, approximately 35% of them appearing once. This TCR derives from a girl aged 10 to 17 with multiple sclerosis. The sequencing here drew on blood, taken after autologous hematopoietic stem cell transplantation. The chain is built from TRBV24-1 and TRBJ2-3; D may be TRBD1 (6 bases). The CDR3 sequence is CATSDSSGASTDTQYF. The CDR3 DNA reads TGTGCCACCAGTGATTCCTCAGGGGCCTCCACAGATACGCAGTATTTT.